The rows below give T cell receptor beta chains drawn from one sample of a study of CD8+ T cells in alopecia areata. Profiled with immunoSEQ multiplex PCR; TCRdb holds only in-frame clones, not every one. The repertoire holds 110,000 to 150,000 clones, with about 47% as singletons. Here the sequenced sample was CD4+ T cells sorted from blood, taken at week 0. These receptors all come from a human donor with alopecia areata. The CDR3 runs from the conserved cysteine through the conserved F or W. Each record gives: D gene, J gene, clone size, V gene, CDR3 protein, CDR3 DNA. A D gene is named only where the DNA matches it firmly. Size values are once, few and many counts, or a class for expanded clones, and some rows have none.

>-|TRBJ2-2|-|TRBV19
CASSKGYTGELFF
TGTGCCAGTAGTAAGGGGTACACCGGGGAGCTGTTTTTT
>-|TRBJ1-2|-|TRBV29-1
CSVEEEGASGYTF
TGCAGCGTTGAAGAGGAAGGGGCCAGTGGCTACACCTTC
>-|TRBJ2-7|-|TRBV30
CAGKGRIREQYF
TGTGCCGGGAAAGGGCGTATCCGCGAGCAGTACTTC
>-|TRBJ1-2|-|TRBV29-1
CSVEDYTF
TGCAGCGTTGAAGATTACACCTTC
>-|TRBJ1-2|few|TRBV5-4
CASVLDGGGTYGYTF
TGTGCCAGCGTCTTGGACGGAGGGGGTACCTATGGCTACACCTTC
>-|TRBJ1-2|few|TRBV7-3
CASSLTSGGLNGYTF
TGTGCCAGCAGCTTAACGTCCGGGGGACTTAACGGCTACACCTTC
>-|TRBJ2-1|-|TRBV11-2
CASSLGVGLYNEQFF
TGTGCCAGCAGCTTAGGGGTAGGGCTCTACAATGAGCAGTTCTTC
>-|TRBJ1-3|-|TRBV30
CAWNQGTVNTIYF
TGTGCCTGGAACCAGGGAACAGTAAACACCATATATTTT
>-|TRBJ2-5|few|TRBV10-3
CAISESTRGETQYF
TGTGCCATCAGTGAGTCGACTAGAGGGGAGACCCAGTACTTC
>-|TRBJ2-2|few|TRBV5-1
CASNGRDLTGELFF
TGCGCCAGCAATGGGCGGGACTTGACCGGGGAGCTGTTTTTT
>TRBD2|TRBJ2-3|-|TRBV7-7
CASSLGGLLTDTQYF
TGTGCCAGCAGCCTTGGGGGACTACTCACAGATACGCAGTATTTT
>-|TRBJ1-1|-|TRBV25-1
CASSVQQNTEAFF
TGTGCCAGCAGTGTACAGCAGAACACTGAAGCTTTCTTT
>-|TRBJ1-4|many|TRBV27
CASSSGRALNEKLFF
TGTGCCAGCAGTTCCGGGCGGGCTCTCAATGAAAAACTGTTTTTT
>-|TRBJ2-5|-|TRBV2
CASSDGRVYQETQYF
TGTGCCAGCAGTGATGGCAGGGTGTACCAAGAGACCCAGTACTTC
>-|TRBJ2-1|-|TRBV4-1
CASSQGHNSYNEQFF
TGCGCCAGCAGCCAGGGCCACAACTCCTACAATGAGCAGTTCTTC
>-|TRBJ2-6|few|TRBV5-1
CASSLVAGGTQGANVLTF
TGCGCCAGCAGCTTGGTTGCAGGTGGGACTCAAGGGGCCAACGTCCTGACTTTC
>TRBD2|TRBJ2-7|-|TRBV29-1
CSVETTSGYYEQYF
TGCAGCGTTGAAACTACTAGCGGGTACTACGAGCAGTACTTC
>-|TRBJ2-7|-|TRBV13
CASSAGGESSYEQYF
TGTGCCAGCAGCGCCGGCGGGGAGAGCTCCTACGAGCAGTACTTC
>-|TRBJ2-6|-|TRBV19
CASSRTAGANVLTF
TGTGCCAGTAGTAGGACTGCGGGGGCCAACGTCCTGACTTTC
>-|TRBJ2-3|-|TRBV19
CASSAGLIDTDTQYF
TGTGCCAGTAGTGCCGGACTGATCGACACAGATACGCAGTATTTT
>-|TRBJ1-1|-|TRBV7-9
CASSFDRALEAFF
TGTGCCAGCAGCTTTGACAGAGCGCTTGAAGCTTTCTTT
>-|TRBJ2-5|-|TRBV6-1
CASSLYQETQYF
TGTGCCAGCAGCCTCTACCAAGAGACCCAGTACTTC
>-|TRBJ1-2|-|TRBV15
CATSREGTAYGYTF
TGTGCCACCAGCAGAGAGGGAACCGCCTATGGCTACACCTTC
>TRBD1|TRBJ1-2|-|TRBV29-1
CSVARQGVGYTF
TGCAGCGTTGCCCGACAGGGCGTTGGCTACACCTTC
>TRBD2|TRBJ2-3|-|TRBV14
CASSQEGSGRGGTDTQYF
TGTGCCAGCAGCCAAGAGGGTAGCGGGAGAGGAGGCACAGATACGCAGTATTTT
>TRBD1|TRBJ1-2|-|TRBV29-1
CSVDGTAYGYTF
TGCAGCGTTGACGGGACAGCGTATGGCTACACCTTC
>TRBD1|TRBJ2-1|-|TRBV5-1
CASSSSRTGDFNEQFF
TGCGCCAGCAGCTCAAGCAGGACAGGGGATTTCAATGAGCAGTTCTTC
>TRBD2|TRBJ2-2|-|TRBV7-3
CASSLTSGNGELFF
TGTGCCAGCAGCCTGACTAGCGGGAATGGGGAGCTGTTTTTT
>-|TRBJ2-1|-|TRBV7-9
CASSLAGRSWDEQFF
TGTGCCAGCAGCTTAGCAGGGAGGAGTTGGGATGAGCAGTTCTTC
>TRBD1|TRBJ2-2|-|TRBV30
CAWKFGDRDTGELFF
TGTGCCTGGAAGTTTGGGGACAGGGACACCGGGGAGCTGTTTTTT
>-|TRBJ2-4|-|TRBV18
CASSRDWEGNIQYF
TGTGCCAGCTCACGGGACTGGGAAGGAAACATTCAGTACTTC
>-|TRBJ2-1|-|TRBV11-2
CASSPHYNEQFF
TGTGCCAGCAGCCCCCACTACAATGAGCAGTTCTTC
>-|TRBJ1-5|few|TRBV7-2
CASSLGARGNQPQHF
TGTGCCAGCAGCTTAGGGGCGAGAGGAAATCAGCCCCAGCATTTT
>TRBD2|TRBJ2-1|-|TRBV10-3
CAISAHGGSDNEQFF
TGTGCCATCAGTGCCCACGGCGGGAGTGACAATGAGCAGTTCTTC
>-|TRBJ2-3|-|TRBV19
CASSQLRDTQYF
TGTGCCAGTAGTCAGCTAAGGGATACGCAGTATTTT
>-|TRBJ2-1|-|TRBV29-1
CSVWDSYNEQFF
TGCAGCGTCTGGGACTCCTACAATGAGCAGTTCTTC
>TRBD1|TRBJ1-5|-|TRBV19
CASNDRGLQPQHF
TGTGCCAGTAACGACAGGGGCTTACAGCCCCAGCATTTT
>-|TRBJ2-5|-|TRBV15
CATSREYRETQYF
TGTGCCACCAGCAGAGAGTACCGAGAGACCCAGTACTTC
>TRBD2|TRBJ2-1|-|TRBV6-6
CASATSGRGNNEQFF
TGTGCCAGCGCGACTAGCGGGAGGGGGAACAATGAGCAGTTCTTC
>-|TRBJ1-2|-|TRBV5-1
CASSLAVTGQSYTF
TGCGCCAGCAGCTTGGCAGTTACAGGACAAAGCTACACCTTC
>TRBD1|TRBJ1-4|-|TRBV15
CATTLTGEYNEKLFF
TGTGCCACCACCCTTACAGGGGAGTATAATGAAAAACTGTTTTTT
>-|TRBJ2-1|few|TRBV30
CAWRAWGLRAINEQFF
TGTGCCTGGAGAGCCTGGGGACTTAGGGCTATTAATGAGCAGTTCTTC
>-|TRBJ1-1|-|TRBV7-9
CASSAISRTEAFF
TGTGCCAGCAGCGCGATCAGTAGGACTGAAGCTTTCTTT
>-|TRBJ2-5|few|TRBV7-3
CASSSDPGEETQYF
TGTGCCAGCAGTTCGGACCCGGGGGAAGAGACCCAGTACTTC
>-|TRBJ2-7|few|TRBV7-9
CASSASSYEQYF
TGTGCCAGCAGCGCCAGCTCCTACGAGCAGTACTTC